This is a list of T cell receptor beta chains from one sample in a study of blood T cell repertoires in COVID-19. TCRdb keeps only in-frame clones here, not all; method: immunoSEQ multiplex PCR. Here the sample spans around 240,000 clones, 70% to 85% being singletons. The source material was peripheral blood. Receptors originate from a woman older than 75 with acute or convalescent COVID-19. Both conserved end residues are part of each CDR3. Each record gives: J gene, V gene, CDR3 protein.

>TRBJ2-1|TRBV18
CASTLTSVDNEQFF
>TRBJ2-4|TRBV18
CASSPDGGRAKNIQYF
>TRBJ1-2|TRBV18
CASTQGTYYGYTF
>TRBJ1-2|TRBV18
CASSPQVTGVRRGYTF
>TRBJ1-3|TRBV6-1
CASSEALGDTLSGNTIYF
>TRBJ2-7|TRBV6-5
CASSYDRGLYEQYF
>TRBJ2-7|TRBV5-1
CASSPDPGREQYF
>TRBJ1-1|TRBV30
CAWSAGTANTEAFF
>TRBJ1-4|TRBV6-5
CASRDRGATNEKLFF
>TRBJ1-5|TRBV28
CASSLIGGSHSNQPQHF
>TRBJ2-3|TRBV5-4
CASSLVTGDTQYF
>TRBJ2-5|TRBV5-4
CASSLGTPQETQYF